Shown below are 6 T cell receptor beta chains from a single sample sequenced in a study of CD8 T cells in Susac syndrome. Random hexamers primed reverse transcription of about 0.45 to 1 ug RNA. TCRdb reprocessed the immunoSEQ multiplex PCR reads with MiXCR, giving one entry per CDR3 protein. The profile shows about 120,000 distinct CDR3 sequences, roughly 92% of them singletons. The specimen sequenced was CD8+ T cells from PBMCs. These receptors originate from a human donor in good health.

The gene calls are TRBV29-1 and TRBJ2-3, with TRBD2 identical over 10 bases. This CDR3 region has 17 residues. Germline loops: CDR1 SQVTM, CDR2 ANQGSEA. The trim removed 2 bases at V and 0 bases at J, leaving 8 bases unmatched. CDR3 amino acids: CSVEPRGSGGSTDTQYF. In DNA, the CDR3 is TGCAGCGTTGAACCCCGGGGTAGCGGGGGGAGCACAGATACGCAGTATTTT.

The chain joins TRBV5-1 to TRBJ2-7, with D uncertain. This CDR3 region has 14 residues. The ends were cut back, 0 bases at V and 5 bases at J, with 12 bases in the middle. In germline, CDR1 is SGHRS, CDR2 YFSETQ. The CDR3 nucleotides are TGCGCCAGCAGCTTGGAGGGTATCATCAACGAGCAGTACTTC. Translating it yields CASSLEGIINEQYF.

This chain joins TRBV7-9 and TRBJ2-7; 7 positions match TRBD1. Germline V gene sequence: CDR1 SEHNR, CDR2 FQNEAQ (reference sequence). The trim removed 4 bases at V and 4 bases at J, leaving 10 bases unmatched. This CDR3 comprises 15 residues. The CDR3, as DNA: TGTGCCAGCAGCTCACAGGGACAGCAGATATACGAGCAGTACTTC. It is translated as CASSSQGQQIYEQYF.

Here the CDR3 reads CASSRGGPYEQYF. DNA for the CDR3: TGTGCCAGCAGCAGGGGGGGGCCCTACGAGCAGTACTTC. V is TRBV5-4 and J is TRBJ2-7, with D perhaps matching TRBD2 (7 bases). CDR3 size: 13 residues. The ends were cut back, 4 bases at V and 2 bases at J, with 10 bases in the middle. Germline V lookup: CDR1 SGHNT, CDR2 YYREEE (reference sequence).

This clonotype showed up just a few times. The chain is built from TRBV7-2 and TRBJ1-5, with a weak D call TRBD1 (5 bases). CDR3 length: 13 residues. V was pared by 2 bases and J by 5 bases, with 7 bases between. Germline V gene sequence: CDR1 SGHTA, CDR2 FQGNSA. CDR3 in amino acids: CASSLQGDQPQHF. The CDR3 DNA follows: TGTGCCAGCAGCTTACAGGGCGATCAGCCCCAGCATTTT.

This chain uses TRBV12-3 or TRBV12-4 with TRBJ1-2, with D tentatively TRBD1 (5 bases). This CDR3 spans 14 amino acids. V was cut by 2 bases and J by 4 bases, with 11 bases left in between. The CDR3: CASSLTQGTYGYTF. The CDR3 DNA is TGTGCCAGCAGTTTAACCCAGGGTACCTATGGCTACACCTTC.